These T cell receptor beta chains were read from a single sample in a study of neurological immune-mediated disorders. MiXCR was run by TCRdb on the 5' RACE reads, yielding one entry per CDR3 protein. Of about 70,000 distinct CDR3 sequences listed, over 5% are singletons. The sequenced sample was PBMCs. Receptors were obtained from a human donor with multiple sclerosis. The donor label of this sample is uncertain. Each CDR3 is given with its conserved first and last residue. Each record gives: clone size, V gene, D gene, CDR3 length, J gene, CDR3 DNA, CDR3 protein. The D gene is left open where the match is weak. Clone size is given for some rows only: seen once, a few or many times, or a class if the clone is expanded.

many	TRBV5-5	TRBD2	16	TRBJ2-1	TGTGCCAGCACCCGGGGGCTAGCGGGCTCCTACAATGAGCAGTTCTTC	CASTRGLAGSYNEQFF
many	TRBV24-1	TRBD2	16	TRBJ2-1	TGTGCCACCAGTCTAGCGGGGGGGAGCTCCTACAATGAGCAGTTCTTC	CATSLAGGSSYNEQFF
many	TRBV2	TRBD1	15	TRBJ2-2	TGTGCCAGCAAGGGACCAGGGGGCAACACCGGGGAGCTGTTTTTT	CASKGPGGNTGELFF
many	TRBV5-1	TRBD2	15	TRBJ2-1	TGCGCCAGCAGCTTTAGTCGGGGGGGCCTTGACGAGCAGTTCTTC	CASSFSRGGLDEQFF
many	TRBV15	-	13	TRBJ2-7	TGTGCCACGGGGGAGGGGGGAGGCTACGAGCAGTACTTC	CATGEGGGYEQYF
many	TRBV20-1	-	14	TRBJ1-6	TGCAGTGCTAGCGGCCGGGGTTCGCGTTCACCCCTCCACTTT	CSASGRGSRSPLHF
many	TRBV18	-	14	TRBJ1-4	TGTGCCAGCTCAGCGGACAGCCTTAATGAAAAACTGTTTTTT	CASSADSLNEKLFF
many	TRBV5-6	-	22	TRBJ2-1	-	CASSFYICSARDGGGAGDEQFF
few	TRBV7-9	-	14	TRBJ1-1	TGTGCCAGCAGCTTAGGGGGGGCGAGGACTGAAGCTTTCTTT	CASSLGGARTEAFF
-	TRBV5-6	-	16	TRBJ2-3	TGTGCCAGCAGCTTGCAAAGGGGGGGTGGCACAGATACGCAGTATTTT	CASSLQRGGGTDTQYF
-	TRBV19	-	13	TRBJ2-1	TGTGCCAGTAATACGGACACGTACAATGAGCAGTTCTTC	CASNTDTYNEQFF
many	TRBV29-1	TRBD1	16	TRBJ1-1	TGCAGCGCCCGGGGGGGTTACAGGGGACTGAACACTGAAGCTTTCTTT	CSARGGYRGLNTEAFF
many	TRBV5-1	-	11	TRBJ2-5	TGCGCCAGCAGCACCGAAGAGACCCAGTACTTC	CASSTEETQYF
many	TRBV12-3/TRBV12-4	-	14	TRBJ2-7	TGTGCCAGCAGCCGAGGCAGGAGATCCTACGAGCAGTACTTC	CASSRGRRSYEQYF
many	TRBV20-1	-	12	TRBJ2-3	TGCAGTGCTAGAGATGGGCAGGTAACGCAGTATTTT	CSARDGQVTQYF
many	TRBV5-1	-	14	TRBJ2-2	TGCGCCAGCAGCTTCGCAGGGTCCACCGGGGAGCTGTTTTTT	CASSFAGSTGELFF
-	TRBV2	TRBD1	15	TRBJ2-1	TGTGCCAGCAGGACCGGGACAGGGGGGAACAATGAGCAGTTCTTC	CASRTGTGGNNEQFF
many	TRBV15	TRBD2	15	TRBJ2-3	TGTGCCACCAGCGTGGGACTAGCGGTTCTAGATACGCAGTATTTT	CATSVGLAVLDTQYF
many	TRBV7-6	-	14	TRBJ1-1	TGTGCCAGCAGCCCCGCCGAAAGGTCCCCCGAAGCTTTCTTT	CASSPAERSPEAFF
many	TRBV20-1	TRBD2	15	TRBJ2-3	TGCAGTGCTCTGGGGGGGAGGGATAGCACAGATACGCAGTATTTT	CSALGGRDSTDTQYF
many	TRBV6-5	-	14	TRBJ2-1	TGTGCCAGCAGTTACTCGCCGGGTCACAATGAGCAGTTCTTC	CASSYSPGHNEQFF
many	TRBV5-1	-	15	TRBJ2-3	TGCGCCAGCAGCTTGGCGCTGCAGGGCACAGATACGCAGTATTTT	CASSLALQGTDTQYF
many	TRBV5-1	-	12	TRBJ1-1	TGCGCCAGCAGCCCAGCGAACACTGAAGCTTTCTTT	CASSPANTEAFF
many	TRBV18	-	15	TRBJ1-2	TGTGCCAGCTCACCACAAAGTACAGACCACTATGGCTACACCTTC	CASSPQSTDHYGYTF
many	TRBV20-1	-	16	TRBJ1-1	TGCAGTGCTAGAGTCTCCGGTCGGGGCCTCCGGGGTGAAGCTTTCTTT	CSARVSGRGLRGEAFF
many	TRBV19	-	13	TRBJ1-4	TGTGCCAGTAGTATGGCAAATCAAGGAAAACTGTTTTTT	CASSMANQGKLFF
-	TRBV19	-	12	TRBJ1-1	TGTGCCAGTAGTTCACCTAGGACAGAAGCTTTCTTT	CASSSPRTEAFF
many	TRBV14	-	12	TRBJ1-1	TGTGCCAGCAGCCAAGATAGAGTGGGGGCTTTCTTT	CASSQDRVGAFF
once	TRBV10-3	-	13	TRBJ2-2	TGTGCCTACTTGGGCACGAACACCGGGGAGCTGTTTTTT	CAYLGTNTGELFF
many	TRBV6-5	-	16	TRBJ2-7	TGTGCCAGCAGTTACTCAAGTTATCGGGCCGGTTCCGAGCAGTACTTC	CASSYSSYRAGSEQYF
many	TRBV7-9	TRBD1	18	TRBJ1-1	TGTGCCAGCAGCTTAGGCCGAATGACAGGGGCTTATTACACTGAAGCTTTCTTT	CASSLGRMTGAYYTEAFF
many	TRBV12-3/TRBV12-4	TRBD1	15	TRBJ1-6	TGTGCCAGCAGTTTAGCCGGGACAGGGGATTCACCCCTCCACTTT	CASSLAGTGDSPLHF
many	TRBV3-1	-	17	TRBJ1-4	TGTGCCAGCAGCCAGACCGAACCAGGCAGGATGTATGAAAAACTGTTTTTT	CASSQTEPGRMYEKLFF
many	TRBV5-1	-	11	TRBJ2-3	TGCGCCAGCAGCTTGGATGATACGCAGTATTTT	CASSLDDTQYF
many	TRBV3-1	-	15	TRBJ1-1	TGTGCCAGCAGCCCCCTTGTGACGATGAACACTGAAGCTTTCTTT	CASSPLVTMNTEAFF
many	TRBV15	-	17	TRBJ2-2	TGTGCCACCAGCAGAGGACTCCGACAGCAGAACACCGGGGAGCTGTTTTTT	CATSRGLRQQNTGELFF
many	TRBV5-1	-	13	TRBJ1-4	TGCGCCAGCTCCCAGGGAATTGGTGAAAAACTGTTTTTT	CASSQGIGEKLFF
many	TRBV5-1	TRBD1	17	TRBJ2-3	TGCGCCAGCAGCTTGGCCTTCGCCGGGACAGGGGCAGATACGCAGTATTTT	CASSLAFAGTGADTQYF
-	TRBV5-1	-	12	TRBJ1-2	TGCGCCAGCAGCTTGGCGGGGACTGGCTACACCTTC	CASSLAGTGYTF
many	TRBV5-1	TRBD1	13	TRBJ2-7	TGCGCCAGCAGCCCGACAGGGGCCTACGAGCAGTACTTC	CASSPTGAYEQYF
many	TRBV10-3	-	13	TRBJ2-1	TGTGCCATCAACGGGGCCCTTTACAATGAGCAGTTCTTC	CAINGALYNEQFF
many	TRBV14	-	13	TRBJ1-2	TGTGCCAGCAGCCAAGATCTGTCAGGAAAGTCGACCTTC	CASSQDLSGKSTF
many	TRBV15	-	14	TRBJ1-6	TGTGCCACCAGCCCTGATCGGTCCGTGTCACCCCTCCACTTT	CATSPDRSVSPLHF
many	TRBV20-1	-	12	TRBJ2-4	TGCAGTGCTCCCAACGACAGGTACATTCAGTACTTC	CSAPNDRYIQYF
-	TRBV13	TRBD1	14	TRBJ2-7	TGTGCCAGCAGCTCGGGACAGGGTAACGACGAGCAGTACTTC	CASSSGQGNDEQYF
many	TRBV5-5	-	16	TRBJ1-3	TGTGCCAGCAGCTTAACCGTACGGGACACCCAAAACACCATATATTTT	CASSLTVRDTQNTIYF
-	TRBV5-1	TRBD1	15	TRBJ2-2	TGCGCCAGCAGCTGGCAGGGGGCAAGCACCGGGGAGCTGTTTTTT	CASSWQGASTGELFF
many	TRBV20-1	-	12	TRBJ1-4	TGCAGTGCTACGTCAGGGGAGGAAAAACTGTTTTTT	CSATSGEEKLFF
many	TRBV5-1	-	17	TRBJ2-6	TGCGCCAGCAGCTTAGGATGGGGGGCCAGGGGGGCCAACGTCCTGACTTTC	CASSLGWGARGANVLTF
many	TRBV5-5	-	16	TRBJ2-3	TGTGCCAGCAGCTTAGGGGGTTACTCCGTTACAGATACGCAGTATTTT	CASSLGGYSVTDTQYF
many	TRBV27	-	13	TRBJ1-2	TGTGCCAGCAGGTCCCCAGGGGAGGATGGCTACACCTTC	CASRSPGEDGYTF
many	TRBV3-1	-	14	TRBJ2-7	TGTGCCAGCAGCCACGGACCGAAATCCTACGAGCAGTACTTC	CASSHGPKSYEQYF
many	TRBV5-1	-	13	TRBJ2-1	TGCGCCAGCAGCAGGGGCTCCTACAATGAGCAGTTCTTC	CASSRGSYNEQFF
many	TRBV3-1	-	12	TRBJ2-1	TGTGCCAGCAGCCGGACCGGGACCGAGCAGTTCTTC	CASSRTGTEQFF
many	TRBV5-1	TRBD1	15	TRBJ2-7	TGCGCCAGCAGCTGGGGACAGGCTGACTCCTACGAGCAGTACTTC	CASSWGQADSYEQYF
many	TRBV29-1	-	11	TRBJ1-1	TGCAGCGGTGGACACGGCGTTGAAGCTTTCTTT	CSGGHGVEAFF
many	TRBV2	-	15	TRBJ1-5	TGTGCCAGCAGCCTTCAGCGGGGGGGCAATCAGCCCCAGCATTTT	CASSLQRGGNQPQHF
many	TRBV12-3/TRBV12-4	TRBD2	16	TRBJ2-2	TGTGCCAGCAGTAAACCGGGACGGGGGGGGAAAGGGGAGCTGTTTTTT	CASSKPGRGGKGELFF
many	TRBV20-1	-	12	TRBJ1-4	TGCAGTGCCGGGAGGTCTAATGAAAAACTGTTTTTT	CSAGRSNEKLFF
many	TRBV4-2	TRBD1	14	TRBJ1-4	TGTGCCAGCAGCCAACCACAGGGGGGCAAAAAACTGTTTTTT	CASSQPQGGKKLFF